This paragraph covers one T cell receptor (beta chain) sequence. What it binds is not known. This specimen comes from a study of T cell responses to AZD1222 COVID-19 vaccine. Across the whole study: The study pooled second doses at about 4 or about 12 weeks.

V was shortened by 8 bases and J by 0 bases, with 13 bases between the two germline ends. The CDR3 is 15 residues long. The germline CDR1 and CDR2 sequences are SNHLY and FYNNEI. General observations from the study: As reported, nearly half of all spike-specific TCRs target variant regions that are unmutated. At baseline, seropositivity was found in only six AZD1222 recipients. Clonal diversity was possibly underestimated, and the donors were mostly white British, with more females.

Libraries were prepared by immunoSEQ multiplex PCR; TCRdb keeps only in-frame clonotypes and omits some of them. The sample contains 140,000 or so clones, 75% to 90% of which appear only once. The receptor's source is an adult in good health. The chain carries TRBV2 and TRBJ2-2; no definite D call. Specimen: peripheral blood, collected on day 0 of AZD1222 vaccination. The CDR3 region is CASSPPPSNTGELFF. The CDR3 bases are TGTGCCAGCTCCCCGCCGCCTTCGAACACCGGGGAGCTGTTTTTT.